The source of this TCR beta chain is a study of cytomegalovirus exposure and HLA in healthy donors. To note about this clone: A junction end diverges from the germline sequence, so it may reflect a read error.

Researchers ran the PCR with 60 Vbeta and 13 Jbeta primers. The table came from immunoSEQ multiplex PCR; TCRdb's copy has only in-frame clones and leaves some out. The repertoire table contains 85,000 to 90,000 clones. The CDR3 extends over 15 amino acids. Germline V gene lookup returns CDR1 LGHNA and CDR2 YSLEER. The receptor comes from a man over 45 in good health and CMV-seropositive. V usage is TRBV4-3 and J usage is TRBJ2-2; 12 bases are a match to TRBD2. Sequencing was carried out using PBMCs. CDR3 DNA sequence: TGCGCCAGCAGCCCGGGACTAGCGGGTAACGGGGAGCCGTTTTTT. Protein: CASSPGLAGNGEPFF.